This TCR beta chain was documented in a study of cytomegalovirus exposure and HLA in healthy donors. Whole-study context: The 120 validation repertoires, a later analysis reported, used the same platform as the 666 repertoires from the first cohort. Whole-study results and caveats: As was reported, the classifier diagnosed cytomegalovirus status with high specificity and sensitivity. Overall, approximately 180 TCR beta chains were annotated as cytomegalovirus-associated. There were a few CMV-associated chains whose specificity for CMV antigens was confirmed in vitro.

This clone has only one observation. Its antigen is not identified. V dropped 6 bases and J dropped 0; count of bases not matched to a gene: 8. This CDR3 has 18 amino acids. CDR1 is SNHLY, CDR2 FYNNEI, per germline. The protocol was immunoSEQ multiplex PCR, while the TCRdb copy is restricted to in-frame clones and leaves out a portion. The data hold about 240,000 clones, with about 86% observed a single time. Sequencing input: PBMCs. The rearrangement joins TRBV2 to TRBJ2-3; 14 positions agree with TRBD2. The sequence derives from a man between 18 and 35 years old in good health and CMV-seronegative. CDR3 sequence: CASSPSGTSGRSTDTQYF. The CDR3 nucleotides read TGTGCCAGCAGCCCCTCCGGGACTAGCGGGAGAAGCACAGATACGCAGTATTTT.